This T cell receptor (beta chain) appears in the sequencing data of a study of T cell responses to AZD1222 COVID-19 vaccine. Points from the study as a whole: Females outnumbered males among donors, who were mostly white British; clonal diversity was possibly underestimated. Distributed over spike, vaccine-associated CD4 TCRs predominated at 160-218 and 743-854.

Profiled with immunoSEQ multiplex PCR; TCRdb holds only in-frame clones, not every one. The sample has about 94,000 clones, 75% to 90% seen once. On this clone itself: What it binds is not known.

CDR1 SGHRS and CDR2 YFSETQ come from the germline V gene. The CDR3 length is 15 residues. Trimming cost V 1 base and J 2 bases, with 12 bases left between them. This receptor was taken from an adult who received the AZD1222 COVID-19 vaccine. The chain joins TRBV5-1 to TRBJ1-2; no reliable D call. Material: peripheral blood, obtained 28 days after the second AZD1222 dose. The CDR3 DNA reads TGCGCCAGCAGCTTGTCGGGAGGTCGGAACTATGGCTACACCTTC. This codes for CASSLSGGRNYGYTF.